This T cell receptor beta chain originates from a study of response to subunit inactivated influenza vaccine. General study points: Each seasonal influenza vaccination recruits few new T cells, the authors suggested.

TCRdb itself ran the RT-PCR reads through MiXCR, one entry per CDR3 protein. This table holds 300,000 to 350,000 distinct CDR3 sequences, 20% to 25% found once. Losses at the gene ends were 6 bases for V and 2 bases for J; bases not matched to a gene: 10. CDR3 size: 16 residues. Germline loops: CDR1 DFQATT, CDR2 SNEGSKA (reference sequence). This clonotype has just a few counts. Its antigen is as yet unknown. The source of this sequence is a man aged 50-75 years who received an inactivated influenza vaccine. This chain links TRBV20-1 with TRBJ2-2; 9 positions agree with TRBD2. This sample comprised PBMCs from blood, obtained about 20 months after vaccination. CDR3 region: CSAVVASGTNTGELFF. CDR3 nucleotides: TGCAGTGCGGTAGTGGCTAGCGGGACCAACACCGGGGAGCTGTTTTTT.